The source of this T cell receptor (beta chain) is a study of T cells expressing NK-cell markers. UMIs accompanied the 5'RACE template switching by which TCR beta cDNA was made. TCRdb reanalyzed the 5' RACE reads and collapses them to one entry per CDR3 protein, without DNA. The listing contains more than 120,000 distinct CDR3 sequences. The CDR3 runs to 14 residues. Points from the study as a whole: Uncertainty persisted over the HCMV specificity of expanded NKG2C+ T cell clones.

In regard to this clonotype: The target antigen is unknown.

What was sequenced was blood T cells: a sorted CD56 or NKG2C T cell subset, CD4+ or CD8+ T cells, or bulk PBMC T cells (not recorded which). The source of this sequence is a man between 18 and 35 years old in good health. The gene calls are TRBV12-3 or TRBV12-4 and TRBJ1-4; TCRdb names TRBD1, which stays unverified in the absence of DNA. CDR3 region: CASSVTGLREKLFF.